This T cell receptor beta chain is drawn from a study of breast tumors, draining lymph nodes, adjacent tissues. Samples came from axillary lymph nodes draining the breast cancer. Per the germline V gene, CDR1 is SGHNT and CDR2 is YENEEA. The CDR3 length is 13 residues. Details on this clonotype: A single base separates this from a much larger clone, so it may be a read error.

TCRdb redid the calling of the multiplex PCR reads with MiXCR, one entry per CDR3 protein. The repertoire includes some 140,000 distinct CDR3 sequences, around 20% of them detected once, and over 2% sits in the top ten. The TCR originated in a female donor with breast cancer. Some clones in this sample may be carry-over from other donors' samples. The sample comprised axillary lymph node tissue. The V call is TRBV11-3, the J call TRBJ2-5; no definite D call. The DNA for the CDR3 is TGTGCCAGCAGTCTAGTGGGGTCCGAGACCCGGTACTTC. Residues: CASSLVGSETRYF.